The 13 T cell receptor beta chains listed next were all sequenced from one sample in a study of T-cell reconstitution after alpha-beta-depleted transplantation in children. Molecular barcoding with unique molecular identifiers was used for the TCRbeta library. TCRdb reprocessed the PCR reads via MiXCR and lists one record per CDR3 protein. This table holds some 3,900 distinct CDR3 sequences, about 9.1% found once. The material was PBMCs, mostly from graft donor cells, obtained 180 days after TCRalphabeta/CD19-depleted stem cell transplant. The receptor source for this set is a male patient aged 2-15 years who had a stem cell transplant for acute lymphoblastic leukemia, so the T cells may come from the graft donor.

The sample holds many counts of this clonotype. The chain links TRBV11-2 to TRBJ2-1; D not resolved. This CDR3 contains 17 residues. Germline CDR1 reads SGHAT; CDR2 reads FQNNGV. V gave up 0 bases and J gave up 1 base, with 13 bases separating them. In DNA form, the CDR3 reads TGTGCCAGCAGCTTAGATAATCGGGCTACTTCCTACAATGAGCAGTTCTTC. This translates into CASSLDNRATSYNEQFF.

The DNA for the CDR3 is TGTGCCAGCAGCACTTCTCTCACGGGCTGGTACAATGAGCTTTTCTTC. Translation: CASSTSLTGWYNELFF. The J gene is TRBJ2-1, the V gene TRBV28; D is unresolved. In germline, CDR1 is MDHEN, CDR2 SYDVKM. The CDR3 runs 16 residues. V lost 6 bases and J lost 16, with 31 bases in between.

The table lists this clonotype with many counts. The chain carries TRBV4-1 and TRBJ1-2; maybe TRBD1 (6 bases). This CDR3 contains 16 residues. Germline CDR1 is MGHRA and CDR2 is YSYEKL. Between the trimmed V and J ends, which lost 1 base and 4 bases, there was a span of 16 bases. CDR3 in amino acids: CASSQVGGGQGYGYTF. DNA of the CDR3: TGCGCCAGCAGCCAAGTGGGGGGGGGGCAAGGCTATGGCTACACCTTC.

Relative to its sample, this clonotype is medium-sized. The chain carries TRBV29-1 and TRBJ2-1; 13 bases are a match to TRBD2. CDR3 length: 13 residues. V dropped 6 bases and J dropped 6; count of bases not matched to a gene: 2. Per the germline V gene, CDR1 is SQVTM and CDR2 is ANQGSEA. In DNA, the CDR3 is TGCAGCGTACTAGCGGGAGGGGGCAATGAGCAGTTCTTC. Translation gives CSVLAGGGNEQFF.

This clonotype occurred many times. The chain uses TRBV24-1 and TRBJ2-3; 12 bases map to TRBD2. The V and J ends lost 3 bases and 6 bases, in that order; junction bases with no gene match: 12. Germline values: CDR1 KGHDR, CDR2 SFDVKD. The CDR3 totals 18 residues. CDR3 protein: CATSDGASGRVRHDTQYF. CDR3 coding DNA: TGTGCCACCAGTGATGGGGCTAGCGGGAGGGTTCGTCACGATACGCAGTATTTT.

By share, this clonotype counts as medium-sized. The genes are TRBV7-6 and TRBJ2-2, with TRBD1 matching over 7 bases. This CDR3 region has 16 residues. The V gene end was trimmed by 5 bases and the J gene end by 4 bases; junction bases not matched to a gene: 10. From germline, CDR1 is SGHVS and CDR2 FNYEAQ. The CDR3 DNA follows: TGTGCCAGCAGCCCACGACAGGGCGAGGGCACCGGGGAGCTGTTTTTT. Amino acid sequence: CASSPRQGEGTGELFF.

This clonotype is medium-sized by share. The genes are TRBV7-9 and TRBJ2-1; D might be TRBD1 (6 bases). The CDR3 covers 16 residues. The germline V gene encodes CDR1 SEHNR and CDR2 FQNEAQ (reference sequence). Between the trimmed V and J ends, which lost 3 bases and 4 bases, there was a span of 16 bases. The DNA for the CDR3 is TGTGCCAGCAGCTTCTTCAGGACAGTATTTTACAATGAGCAGTTCTTC. Translation: CASSFFRTVFYNEQFF.

V gene TRBV11-3 combines with J gene TRBJ2-2; D is undetermined. The CDR3 has 13 residues. Germline loops: CDR1 SGHNT, CDR2 YENEEA. V gave up 0 bases and J gave up 6 bases, with 5 bases separating them. CDR3 residues: CASSLDYSGELFF. The CDR3 DNA reads as TGTGCCAGCAGCTTAGATTATTCCGGGGAGCTGTTTTTT. The variable domain in full, completed from reference TRBV11-3 and TRBJ2-2, reads EAGVVQSPRYKIIEKKQPVAFWCNPISGHNTLYWYLQNLGQGPELLIRYENEEAVDDSQLPKDRFSAERLKGVDSTLKIQPAELGDSAVYLCASSLDYSGELFFGEGSRLTVL.

This clonotype came up many times. Here the CDR3 reads CASSLSGGGYEQYF. The CDR3 DNA is TGTGCCAGCAGCTTATCCGGAGGCGGCTACGAGCAGTACTTC. This chain connects TRBV7-9 to TRBJ2-7; a weak D match, TRBD2 (5 bases). This CDR3 is built from 14 residues. CDR1 is SEHNR, CDR2 FQNEAQ, per germline (reference sequence). The V end lost 2 bases, the J end lost 3 bases, and 11 bases lay between the germline ends.

This clonotype was detected many times. The V gene is TRBV7-9, the J gene TRBJ2-7, with D perhaps being TRBD1 or TRBD2 (5 bases each). The CDR3 has 16 residues. The V gene lost 5 bases and the J gene lost 2 bases, with 19 bases spanning the gap. CDR1 is SEHNR and CDR2 is FQNEAQ in the germline V gene (reference sequence). CDR3: CASSHNVGAKTYEQYF. The CDR3 DNA follows: TGTGCCAGCAGCCACAATGTCGGGGCAAAAACCTACGAGCAGTACTTC.

By share of the sample, this clonotype is medium-sized. This sequence joins TRBV7-2 and TRBJ2-1; 9 nucleotides match TRBD1. V lost 5 bases to trimming and J lost 5 bases; unmatched junction nucleotides: 10. This CDR3 has 16 amino acids. Germline CDR1 is SGHTA and CDR2 is FQGNSA. For the CDR3, the DNA is TGTGCCAGCAGCGACCAGGGGACAGGGATAAACAATGAGCAGTTCTTC. This codes for CASSDQGTGINNEQFF.

This clonotype was counted at least ten times. The gene calls are TRBV2 and TRBJ1-1; D uncertain. Trimming left V 7 bases short and J 3 bases short, with 12 bases between. The CDR3 has 13 residues. CDR1 SNHLY and CDR2 FYNNEI come from the germline V gene. The CDR3 DNA follows: TGTGCCAGCAATTTTAACGGCTACACTGAAGCTTTCTTT. As protein: CASNFNGYTEAFF.

At least ten counts were recorded for this clonotype. The genes are TRBV20-1 and TRBJ1-1, with D possibly being TRBD1 (5 bases). The CDR3 has 13 amino acids. The germline CDR1 and CDR2 sequences are DFQATT and SNEGSKA (reference sequence). V was cut by 6 bases and J by 4 bases, with 15 bases left in between. The chain's CDR3 is CSALNPGTTEAFF. The CDR3 DNA reads as TGCAGTGCCTTAAATCCAGGGACCACTGAAGCTTTCTTT.